Each of the 17 T cell receptor beta chains below was sequenced from the same sample in a study of blood T cell repertoires in COVID-19. The table came from immunoSEQ multiplex PCR; TCRdb's copy has only in-frame clones and leaves some out. The repertoire consists of about 440,000 clones, with about nine tenths occurring once and the leading ten covering about 12%. Material for sequencing was peripheral blood. The origin of the receptors is a woman aged 50 to 60 with COVID-19, enrolled during active disease.

The chain employs TRBV7-7 and TRBJ1-1; 8 bases map to TRBD1. From germline, CDR1 is SSHAT and CDR2 FNYEAQ (reference sequence). The V and J ends lost 11 bases and 4 bases, in that order; junction bases with no gene match: 6. The length of the CDR3 is 12 residues. The CDR3 region is CAGGTGGTEAFF. As DNA, the CDR3 is TGTGCCGGGGGCACAGGGGGCACTGAAGCTTTCTTT.

The genes are TRBV30 and TRBJ1-1; D might be TRBD1 (5 bases). The germline V gene has CDR1 GTSNPN and CDR2 SVGIG (reference sequence). The CDR3 runs to 15 residues. V was trimmed by 0 bases and J by 6 bases, leaving 17 bases between them. The DNA for the CDR3 is TGTGCCTGGAGTGTAGACGGTGGGGCGCGAGCTGAAGCTTTCTTT. It is translated as CAWSVDGGARAEAFF.

The V gene is TRBV6-5, the J gene TRBJ1-2; TRBD1 matches at 7 bases. The junction had 14 bases not matched to a gene; V was cut back by 11 bases and J by 8 bases. The germline V gene has CDR1 MNHEY and CDR2 SVGAGI. The CDR3 loop spans 13 amino acids. DNA of the CDR3: TGTGCCGCGATCCCGGGACAGACTTACGGCTACACCTTC. Translating gives CAAIPGQTYGYTF.

This chain connects TRBV29-1 to TRBJ1-4; TRBD1 is a possible D gene (5 bases). Trimming removed 3 bases from V and 8 bases from J, with 13 bases in between. CDR1 is SQVTM, CDR2 ANQGSEA, per germline. The CDR3 covers 13 residues. CDR3 DNA: TGCAGCGTTGAGTGGCAGGGCAACGAAAAACTGTTTTTT. Protein product: CSVEWQGNEKLFF.

The chain recombines TRBV6-1 with TRBJ1-5; 8 bases are shared with TRBD1. This CDR3 has 18 amino acids. In germline, CDR1 is MNHNS, CDR2 SASEGT. Unmatched junction bases numbered 9, after V lost 2 bases and J lost 0 bases. The DNA for the CDR3 is TGTGCCAGCAGTGAATTTGGGACAGGAACCTATAGCAATCAGCCCCAGCATTTT. Translation gives CASSEFGTGTYSNQPQHF.

On this clone: The same CDR3 can be traced to other DNA sequences in this sample. J is TRBJ2-7 and V is TRBV5-4; the match to TRBD1 covers 8 bases. The V gene end was trimmed by 0 bases and the J gene end by 1 base; junction bases not matched to a gene: 0. Germline V gene lookup returns CDR1 SGHNT and CDR2 YYREEE (reference sequence). The CDR3 consists of 14 residues. CDR3 sequence: CASSLGQGSYEQYF. CDR3 bases: TGTGCCAGCAGCTTGGGACAGGGGTCCTACGAGCAGTACTTC.

The CDR3 is CASSKRDYEQYF. DNA of the CDR3: TGTGCCAGCAGTAAACGGGACTACGAGCAGTACTTC. V usage is TRBV12-3 or TRBV12-4 and J usage is TRBJ2-7, with D perhaps matching TRBD2 (5 bases). The CDR3 contains 12 residues. Trimming removed 5 bases at V and 3 bases at J, with 8 bases between.

This clone occurred once. The chain carries TRBV7-2 and TRBJ2-2; D perhaps matches TRBD1 (5 bases). Germline assignment: CDR1 SGHTA and CDR2 FQGNSA. CDR3 size: 15 residues. V was pared by 2 bases and J by 7 bases, with 14 bases between. The DNA of the CDR3 is TGTGCCAGCAGCTTATCGTCAGGGATTAGCGGGGAGCTGTTTTTT. Translation: CASSLSSGISGELFF.

The rearrangement joins TRBV6-1 to TRBJ2-2, with D possibly being TRBD2 (6 bases). Per germline, CDR1 MNHNS and CDR2 SASEGT. The V and J ends lost 3 bases and 5 bases respectively, with 13 bases between them. The CDR3 contains 15 residues. CDR3 residues: CASSDLTRSTGELFF. The CDR3 DNA reads as TGTGCCAGCAGTGATCTGACTAGGAGTACCGGGGAGCTGTTTTTT.

V is TRBV21-1 and J is TRBJ1-6. TRBV21-1 is recorded as a pseudogene. CDR3 length: 14 residues. The DNA for the CDR3 is TGTGCCAGCCGATCCGGTGGTGATAATTCACCCCTCCACTTT. This encodes CASRSGGDNSPLHF.

The chain links TRBV9 to TRBJ1-2; 8 bases map to TRBD1. Trimming removed 0 bases from V and 2 bases from J; junction bases left unmatched: 12. Germline V gene data show CDR1 as SGDLS and CDR2 as YYNGEE. The length of the CDR3 is 18 residues. In DNA form, the CDR3 reads TGTGCCAGCAGCGTAGCTAACGGACAGGGACAAATGAACTATGGCTACACCTTC. Its translation: CASSVANGQGQMNYGYTF.

The chain couples TRBV28 to TRBJ1-5; weak D call: TRBD1 (5 bases). The length of the CDR3 is 15 residues. V lost 5 bases to trimming and J lost 5 bases, with 16 bases between them. In germline, CDR1 is MDHEN, CDR2 SYDVKM. The CDR3 protein is CASSPRAGTHQPQHF. CDR3 nucleotide sequence: TGTGCCAGCAGTCCTCGGGCAGGGACTCATCAGCCCCAGCATTTT.

The rearrangement joins TRBV5-1 to TRBJ1-2; the D gene is possibly TRBD1 (5 bases). Between the trimmed V and J ends, which lost 4 bases and 8 bases, there was a span of 21 bases. Per the germline V gene, CDR1 is SGHRS and CDR2 is YFSETQ. The CDR3 contains 15 residues. CDR3 in amino acids: CASSPQEGRLGGYTF. The CDR3 nucleotides read TGCGCCAGCAGCCCCCAGGAGGGGAGGCTTGGCGGCTACACCTTC. Complete variable domain (other parts from reference TRBV5-1 and TRBJ1-2): KAGVTQTPRYLIKTRGQQVTLSCSPISGHRSVSWYQQTPGQGLQFLFEYFSETQRNKGNFPGRFSGRQFSNSRSEMNVSTLELGDSALYLCASSPQEGRLGGYTFGSGTRLTVV.

The V gene is TRBV5-5, the J gene TRBJ1-5; D is perhaps TRBD1 (6 bases). Germline CDR1 and CDR2: SGHKS and YYEKEE (reference sequence). The V end was cut by 2 bases, the J end by 6 bases, with 12 bases between. This CDR3 contains 14 residues. DNA for the CDR3: TGTGCCAGCAGCTTACAGGGATTGAGTCAGCCCCAGCATTTT. Translation gives CASSLQGLSQPQHF.

This sequence joins TRBV19 and TRBJ2-7, with 8 bases that match TRBD1. In germline, CDR1 is LNHDA, CDR2 SQIVND (reference sequence). This CDR3 comprises 13 residues. V shed 8 bases and J 4 bases; nucleotides not matched to a gene: 7. The CDR3 nucleotides read TGTGCCAGTGGCCCGGGACAGGAGTACGAGCAGTACTTC. Protein: CASGPGQEYEQYF.

The CDR3 loop reads CSVPLGGGAYNEQFF. Here the CDR3 DNA reads TGCAGCGTTCCCCTCGGCGGGGGGGCCTACAATGAGCAGTTCTTC. V is TRBV29-1 and J is TRBJ2-1; 9 bases align to TRBD2. V trimming: 5 bases; J trimming: 2 bases; junction bases outside the gene matches: 7. CDR3 length equals 15 residues. Germline CDR1 is SQVTM and CDR2 is ANQGSEA.

This clone has just a few counts. The V and J genes are TRBV5-5 and TRBJ2-2; tentative D call: TRBD1 (5 bases). The CDR3 spans 15 residues. V was clipped by 6 bases and J by 6 bases, with 18 bases between them. Per germline, CDR1 SGHKS and CDR2 YYEKEE (reference sequence). The CDR3 nucleotides are TGTGCCAGCACCCCCTCCCCAGGGCAGCCCGGGGAGCTGTTTTTT. Protein product: CASTPSPGQPGELFF.